The 20 T cell receptor beta chains reported below all come from one sample, sequenced in a study of blood T cell repertoires in COVID-19. Generated by immunoSEQ multiplex PCR, the TCRdb table keeps only in-frame clones and is missing some. The table records 310,000 or so clones, about 89% of them present only once. Sequences were obtained from peripheral blood. These receptors all stem from a man in his late teens or twenties who had recovered from COVID-19.

The rearrangement links TRBV7-2 to TRBJ1-2; TRBD1 agrees at 10 bases. After removal of 5 bases from V and 6 bases from J, the junction contained 9 bases not matched to a gene. CDR1 is SGHTA, CDR2 FQGNSA, per germline. The CDR3 runs 15 residues. CDR3 in amino acids: CASSPPGQGRDGYTF. The CDR3 DNA sequence: TGTGCCAGCAGCCCGCCGGGACAGGGGAGGGATGGCTACACCTTC. The variable domain in full, with the rest retrieved from reference TRBV7-2 and TRBJ1-2, is GAGVSQSPSNKVTEKGKDVELRCDPISGHTALYWYRQSLGQGLEFLIYFQGNSAPDKSGLPSDRFSAERTGGSVSTLTIQRTQQEDSAVYLCASSPPGQGRDGYTFGSGTRLTVV.

The V call is TRBV6-5, the J call TRBJ1-1, with 7 bases that match TRBD1. The CDR3 sequence is 14 residues long. V gave up 6 bases and J gave up 4 bases; unmatched junction bases: 8. CDR1 and CDR2 (germline): MNHEY, SVGAGI. CDR3 nucleotide sequence: TGTGCCAGCAGACCAACACAGGGGAGCACTGAAGCTTTCTTT. Protein: CASRPTQGSTEAFF.

The genes are TRBV27 and TRBJ1-2, with 8 positions matching TRBD1. Germline V gene data show CDR1 as MNHEY and CDR2 as SMNVEV (reference sequence). V shed 4 bases, J shed 8 bases, and the junction held 9 bases outside the gene matches. The CDR3 is made up of 14 amino acids. The CDR3 DNA is TGTGCCAGCAGTTCAGGACAGGGCGGTATGGGCTACACCTTC. This gives the protein CASSSGQGGMGYTF.

The CDR3 DNA reads as TGTGCCAGAAGCTTGATCCTTTCCCTCTCCTACGAGCAGTACTTC. It translates to CARSLILSLSYEQYF. The chain combines TRBV5-3 with TRBJ2-7; D not resolved. TRBV5-3 is labeled an ORF, and its function is uncertain. With 1 base removed from V and 0 bases from J, the gap between germline ends came to 11 bases. The CDR3 length is 15 residues.

The chain uses TRBV18 and TRBJ2-1, with TRBD2 matching 7 bases. CDR1 KGHSH and CDR2 LQKENI come from the germline V gene. This CDR3 is 16 amino acids long. Losses at the gene ends were 1 base for V and 5 bases for J; bases not matched to a gene: 8. CDR3: CASSPLAGEVDNEQFF. The CDR3 nucleotides are TGTGCCAGCTCACCACTTGCGGGAGAGGTCGACAATGAGCAGTTCTTC.

The chain recombines TRBV9 with TRBJ2-7, with a possible D match to TRBD2 (6 bases). The germline CDR1 and CDR2 sequences are SGDLS and YYNGEE. The CDR3 extends over 14 amino acids. The ends were cut back, 0 bases at V and 7 bases at J, with 14 bases in the middle. Here the CDR3 reads CASSVGGSGPEQYF. CDR3 in DNA: TGTGCCAGCAGCGTAGGCGGTAGCGGCCCTGAGCAGTACTTC.

V is TRBV10-3 and J is TRBJ2-2; 7 positions match TRBD1. Germline V gene lookup returns CDR1 ENHRY and CDR2 SYGVKD. Trimming cost V 6 bases and J 5 bases; bases outside gene matches: 6. This CDR3 comprises 14 residues. The CDR3 bases are TGTGCCATCAGCGGGACAGTAAGGACCGGGGAGCTGTTTTTT. Amino acid sequence: CAISGTVRTGELFF.

This chain joins TRBV19 and TRBJ1-1, with D perhaps TRBD1 (5 bases). The CDR3 has 13 amino acids. The V gene lost 1 base and the J gene lost 7 bases, with 10 bases spanning the gap. The germline CDR1 and CDR2 sequences are LNHDA and SQIVND (reference sequence). In nucleotides, the CDR3 is TGTGCCAGTAGTATAGCCCTGGACAATGAAGCTTTCTTT. Translating it yields CASSIALDNEAFF.

The rearrangement joins TRBV19 to TRBJ1-4; D is unclear. V was cut by 6 bases and J by 7 bases, with 15 bases left in between. This CDR3 comprises 14 residues. Germline V gene sequence: CDR1 LNHDA, CDR2 SQIVND (reference sequence). CDR3: CASRPRREGEKLFF. The CDR3 DNA reads TGTGCCAGTAGACCTCGGAGGGAAGGTGAAAAACTGTTTTTT.

CDR3 region: CASSDNLYGYTF. The CDR3 DNA is TGTGCCAGCAGCGACAATTTGTATGGCTACACCTTC. The chain carries TRBV6-6 and TRBJ1-2; D remains ambiguous. The length of the CDR3 is 12 residues. Germline V gives CDR1 MNHNY, CDR2 SVGAGI (reference sequence). Between the trimmed V and J ends, which lost 6 bases and 5 bases, there was a span of 10 bases.

The V gene is TRBV20-1, the J gene TRBJ2-7, with D possibly being TRBD1 (5 bases). The germline CDR1 and CDR2 sequences are DFQATT and SNEGSKA (reference sequence). V lost 3 bases, J lost 6 bases, and 15 bases lay in between. The CDR3 contains 13 residues. The CDR3 region has the DNA TGCAGTGCTAGTGGCAGGGAATGGGGCGAGCAGTACTTC. Translating gives CSASGREWGEQYF.

The chain links TRBV9 to TRBJ1-2; no firm D call. The CDR3 has 14 residues. CDR1 is SGDLS and CDR2 is YYNGEE in the germline V gene. Trimming pared 3 bases from V and 8 bases from J, leaving 17 bases between. CDR3 protein: CASSELSTAGGYTF. The CDR3 DNA reads TGTGCCAGCAGCGAACTCTCAACAGCAGGCGGCTACACCTTC.

The V call is TRBV6-5, the J call TRBJ2-7; weak D call: TRBD1 (7 bases). Germline V lookup: CDR1 MNHEY, CDR2 SVGAGI. Trimming pared 7 bases from V and 3 bases from J, leaving 16 bases between. The CDR3 sequence is 14 residues long. Here the CDR3 reads CASTGGDRFYEQYF. CDR3 in DNA: TGTGCCAGCACCGGAGGGGACAGATTCTACGAGCAGTACTTC.

The gene calls are TRBV7-3 and TRBJ2-7; tentatively, D is TRBD2 (6 bases). There are 14 residues in the CDR3. V dropped 2 bases and J dropped 5 bases, with 13 bases sitting between them. Germline CDR1 SGHTA, CDR2 FQGTGA. As DNA, the CDR3 is TGTGCCAGCAGCTTAGCGCAGGGAGGCCACGAGCAGTACTTC. It encodes CASSLAQGGHEQYF.

The chain employs TRBV7-2 and TRBJ2-7; possibly TRBD1 for D (7 bases). This CDR3 contains 18 residues. The ends were cut back, 5 bases at V and 5 bases at J, with 28 bases in the middle. Germline CDR1 is SGHTA and CDR2 is FQGNSA. The CDR3 here is CASSPGLGRGDSTDEQYF. DNA for the CDR3: TGTGCCAGCAGCCCCGGGTTGGGCAGGGGGGACTCCACAGACGAGCAGTACTTC.

The chain combines TRBV2 with TRBJ1-2, with 7 bases lining up with TRBD1. Looked up from germline, CDR1 is SNHLY and CDR2 is FYNNEI. This CDR3 has 12 residues. For the CDR3, the DNA is TGTGCGACCACGACAGGGATGGATGGCTACACCTTC. This gives the protein CATTTGMDGYTF.

This chain links TRBV10-3 with TRBJ2-1, with D tentatively TRBD2 (6 bases). Germline V lookup: CDR1 ENHRY, CDR2 SYGVKD. V was clipped by 4 bases and J by 8 bases, with 12 bases between them. CDR3 length equals 13 residues. The CDR3 loop reads CAISGIGGDEQFF. The CDR3 DNA reads as TGTGCCATCAGTGGTATCGGAGGGGATGAGCAGTTCTTC.

This clone was seen more than once but under ten times. The chain carries TRBV7-3 and TRBJ2-2, with D possibly matching TRBD2 (6 bases). The germline CDR1 and CDR2 sequences are SGHTA and FQGTGA. This CDR3 has 13 amino acids. V was shortened by 4 bases and J by 5 bases, with 8 bases between the two germline ends. The DNA of the CDR3 is TGTGCCAGCAGCTCCGGAGGGACCGGGGAGCTGTTTTTT. This encodes CASSSGGTGELFF.

The chain has TRBV9 and TRBJ2-2, with D hard to call. The V gene lost 4 bases and the J gene lost 6 bases, with 10 bases spanning the gap. Per the germline V gene, CDR1 is SGDLS and CDR2 is YYNGEE. The CDR3 sequence is 13 residues long. CDR3 coding DNA: TGTGCCAGCAGCCGTACGGCGGCCGGGGAGCTGTTTTTT. Translation gives CASSRTAAGELFF.

V gene TRBV5-4 combines with J gene TRBJ2-1, with unresolved D. This CDR3 spans 15 amino acids. V gave up 0 bases and J gave up 0 bases, with 7 bases separating them. Germline CDR1 SGHNT, CDR2 YYREEE (reference sequence). This CDR3 is CASSLDVSSYNEQFF. The DNA for the CDR3 is TGTGCCAGCAGCTTGGATGTTAGCTCCTACAATGAGCAGTTCTTC.